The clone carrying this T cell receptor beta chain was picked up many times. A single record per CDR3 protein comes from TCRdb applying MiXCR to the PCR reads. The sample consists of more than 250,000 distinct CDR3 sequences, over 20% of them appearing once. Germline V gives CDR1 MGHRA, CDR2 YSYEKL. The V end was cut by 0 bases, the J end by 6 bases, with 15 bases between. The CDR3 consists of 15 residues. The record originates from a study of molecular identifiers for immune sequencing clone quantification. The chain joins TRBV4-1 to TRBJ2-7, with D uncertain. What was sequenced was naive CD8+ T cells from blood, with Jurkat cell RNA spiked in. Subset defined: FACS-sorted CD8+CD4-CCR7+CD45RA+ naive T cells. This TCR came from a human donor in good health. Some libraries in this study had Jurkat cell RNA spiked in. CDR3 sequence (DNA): TGCGCCAGCAGCCAAGAGCCAGCACCCACAGCCGAGCAGTACTTC. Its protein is CASSQEPAPTAEQYF.